This TCR beta chain was profiled in a study of T cells in Graves' hyperthyroidism and ophthalmopathy. Regarding the study as a whole: Ophthalmopathy was told apart from stable hyperthyroidism by a 13 V-J model.

The hyperthyroidism was newly diagnosed and had lasted under 2 months; the patients were aged 18 to 65. Criteria for exclusion of patients were uncontrolled infection, other autoimmune disease, pregnancy or lactation. On this clonotype itself: No antigen is known for it.

Trimming took off 5 bases at V and 9 bases at J, with 18 bases between the two ends. Germline assignment: CDR1 LNHDA and CDR2 SQIVND (reference sequence). This CDR3 has 14 amino acids. Amplified regions were TCR beta CDR3 sequences from RNA transcripts. First-round RT-PCR with HTBI primers amplified the TCR CDR3 region. TCRdb re-called the multiplex PCR reads with MiXCR, one entry per CDR3 protein. The sample has approximately 400,000 distinct CDR3 sequences, 25% seen once. The TCR was taken from a man aged 45-65 years with Graves' hyperthyroidism. The sample taken for sequencing was blood. The chain joins TRBV19 to TRBJ2-3; D possibly matches TRBD1 or TRBD2 (5 bases each). The CDR3 loop is CASSERPLGATQYF. The CDR3 nucleotides read TGTGCCAGTAGTGAGAGGCCCCTCGGGGCAACGCAGTATTTT.